These 31 T cell receptor beta chains share one sample of origin, sequenced in a study of T cells after yellow fever vaccination. TCRdb re-called the 5' RACE reads with MiXCR, one entry per CDR3 protein. The sample shows 230,000 or so distinct CDR3 sequences, more than 6.5% of them seen only once. The sample consisted of CD4+ T cells sorted from PBMCs, taken on the day of the yellow fever booster vaccination. The receptors stem from a man aged 25-45 years who received the YFV17D yellow fever vaccine.

The chain couples TRBV11-2 to TRBJ2-7; weak D call: TRBD1 (6 bases). The V end lost 6 bases, the J end lost 6 bases, and 9 bases lay between the germline ends. CDR1 is SGHAT, CDR2 FQNNGV, per germline. This CDR3 comprises 11 residues. CDR3 nucleotides: TGTGCCAGCAGAGGGGGACGCGAGCAGTACTTC. Translating it yields CASRGGREQYF.

This clonotype was seen ten or more times. The chain links TRBV2 to TRBJ2-7; D gene uncertain. The CDR3 sequence is 13 residues long. From germline, CDR1 is SNHLY and CDR2 FYNNEI. The ends were cut back, 8 bases at V and 0 bases at J, with 11 bases in the middle. In DNA, the CDR3 is TGTGCCAGCGGCTGGCCGAGCTCCTACGAGCAGTACTTC. It specifies CASGWPSSYEQYF.

The sample holds many counts of this clonotype. V gene TRBV7-2 combines with J gene TRBJ2-2, with 11 bases aligning to TRBD1. This CDR3 is built from 15 residues. The V and J ends lost 5 bases and 5 bases, in that order; junction bases with no gene match: 4. Germline lookup yields CDR1 SGHTA and CDR2 FQGNSA. Here the CDR3 reads CASSGQGAGTGELFF. The CDR3 nucleotides are TGTGCCAGCAGCGGACAGGGGGCAGGTACCGGGGAGCTGTTTTTT. Full variable domain (rest looked up from reference TRBV7-2 and TRBJ2-2): GAGVSQSPSNKVTEKGKDVELRCDPISGHTALYWYRQSLGQGLEFLIYFQGNSAPDKSGLPSDRFSAERTGGSVSTLTIQRTQQEDSAVYLCASSGQGAGTGELFFGEGSRLTVL.

This clonotype has just a few counts. This chain joins TRBV27 and TRBJ2-3; D unresolved. The CDR3 runs to 11 residues. V was shortened by 4 bases and J by 5 bases, with 4 bases between the two germline ends. Germline lookup yields CDR1 MNHEY and CDR2 SMNVEV (reference sequence). As DNA, the CDR3 is TGTGCCAGCAGTTACATAGATACGCAGTATTTT. It codes for CASSYIDTQYF.

V usage is TRBV20-1 and J usage is TRBJ2-5, with TRBD1 matching over 8 bases. Germline lookup yields CDR1 DFQATT and CDR2 SNEGSKA (reference sequence). J was trimmed by 5 bases and V by 5 bases; bases with no gene match: 19. This CDR3 has 17 amino acids. Written as DNA, the CDR3 is TGCAGTGCTTCTCCCGGGGCGGGGCGGACAGGGAGGGAGACCCAGTACTTC. This sequence encodes CSASPGAGRTGRETQYF.

This clonotype was detected many times. This sequence joins TRBV6-1 and TRBJ2-1; possible D gene TRBD1, 5 bases. V was trimmed by 5 bases and J by 6 bases, leaving 11 bases between them. Germline V gene lookup returns CDR1 MNHNS and CDR2 SASEGT. The CDR3 runs 13 residues. The CDR3 sequence: CASSTDSFNEQFF. CDR3 nucleotides: TGTGCCAGCAGTACAGACAGCTTCAATGAGCAGTTCTTC.

For this clonotype: With a much larger clone just one base away, this may be a read error. The V and J genes are TRBV5-1 and TRBJ2-4, with 7 bases matching TRBD1. Germline-derived CDR1 and CDR2 are SGHRS and YFSETQ. The CDR3 sequence is 13 residues long. With V trimmed by 7 bases and J by 6 bases, 7 bases remained unmatched. CDR3 protein: CASGPGQRNIQYF. The CDR3 DNA is TGCGCCAGCGGCCCGGGACAGCGAAACATTCAGTACTTC. The full variable domain, with the rest looked up from reference TRBV5-1 and TRBJ2-4, is KAGVTQTPRYLIKTRGQQVTLSCSPISGHRSVSWYQQTPGQGLQFLFEYFSETQRNKGNFPGRFSGRQFSNSRSEMNVSTLELGDSALYLCASGPGQRNIQYFGAGTRLSVL.

The V gene is TRBV20-1, the J gene TRBJ2-7; TRBD2 agrees at 13 bases. The CDR3 is 15 residues long. Germline V CDR1 and CDR2: DFQATT, SNEGSKA (reference sequence). V shed 5 bases and J 2 bases; nucleotides not matched to a gene: 6. CDR3 nucleotides: TGCAGTGCTCCTCGAACTAGCGGGAGGGCCTACGAGCAGTACTTC. Residues: CSAPRTSGRAYEQYF.

Only a few counts were recorded for this clonotype. The rearrangement joins TRBV5-1 to TRBJ2-7, with 11 bases aligning to TRBD1. The CDR3 has 14 residues. Trimming removed 0 bases from V and 11 bases from J; junction bases left unmatched: 7. Germline V gives CDR1 SGHRS, CDR2 YFSETQ. CDR3 sequence reads: CASSLAGQGALEYF. CDR3 nucleotide sequence: TGCGCCAGCAGCTTGGCAGGACAGGGGGCTCTGGAGTACTTC.

The table lists this clonotype with a few counts. The gene calls are TRBV5-1 and TRBJ2-5, with D perhaps TRBD2 (5 bases). Trimming left V 0 bases short and J 3 bases short, with 9 bases between. The CDR3 has 14 amino acids. Germline loops: CDR1 SGHRS, CDR2 YFSETQ. This chain's CDR3 is CASSLGTREETQYF. The DNA of the CDR3 is TGCGCCAGCAGCTTGGGGACTCGAGAAGAGACCCAGTACTTC.

This clonotype was seen at least ten times. The rearrangement joins TRBV19 to TRBJ2-2; D possibly corresponds to TRBD1 (6 bases). Between the trimmed V and J ends, which lost 9 bases and 5 bases, there was a span of 13 bases. CDR1 is LNHDA and CDR2 is SQIVND in the germline V gene (reference sequence). CDR3 size: 13 residues. CDR3 sequence: CASTGNWTGELFF. The CDR3 DNA is TGTGCCAGCACAGGGAATTGGACCGGGGAGCTGTTTTTT.

The chain uses TRBV28 and TRBJ2-7; D uncertain. CDR1 and CDR2 from the germline V gene are MDHEN and SYDVKM. The CDR3 totals 15 residues. Trimming took 2 bases from V and 0 from J, leaving 11 bases between them. CDR3 sequence (DNA): TGTGCCAGCAGTTTAGGCCCAGCCCTCTCCTACGAGCAGTACTTC. As protein: CASSLGPALSYEQYF.

This clonotype was seen at least ten times. The chain has TRBV27 and TRBJ1-3; 7 bases are shared with TRBD1. The CDR3 runs 15 residues. Germline lookup yields CDR1 MNHEY and CDR2 SMNVEV (reference sequence). Unmatched junction bases numbered 3, after V lost 2 bases and J lost 2 bases. The CDR3 spells CASSLEGAAGNTIYF. CDR3 nucleotides: TGTGCCAGCAGTTTAGAGGGGGCCGCTGGAAACACCATATATTTT.

This chain connects TRBV9 to TRBJ1-1, with 7 bases that match TRBD1. This CDR3 region has 15 residues. The germline V gene encodes CDR1 SGDLS and CDR2 YYNGEE. J lost 0 bases, V lost 5 bases, and 7 bases had no gene match. The CDR3 DNA follows: TGTGCCAGCAGTGGAGGGGGCGGCATGAACACTGAAGCTTTCTTT. Its translation is CASSGGGGMNTEAFF.

Ten or more counts support this clonotype. The rearrangement joins TRBV5-1 to TRBJ2-5; TRBD1 matches at 10 bases. This CDR3 region has 15 residues. Germline V gene lookup returns CDR1 SGHRS and CDR2 YFSETQ. The V segment lost 7 bases and the J segment 5 bases; nucleotides outside the gene matches: 11. DNA for the CDR3: TGCGCCAGCTCAGACCCGACAGGGGGCGCGGAGACCCAGTACTTC. Translated, it gives CASSDPTGGAETQYF.

The chain recombines TRBV7-3 with TRBJ2-2; 11 bases map to TRBD2. There are 16 residues in the CDR3. Germline V gene sequence: CDR1 SGHTA, CDR2 FQGTGA. Trimming at V came to 5 bases and at J to 4 bases, leaving 6 bases not matched to a gene. The CDR3 sequence is CASSPSTSGSTGELFF. The CDR3 DNA reads as TGTGCCAGCAGCCCCAGCACTAGCGGGAGCACCGGGGAGCTGTTTTTT. Combining the CDR3 with reference TRBV7-3 and TRBJ2-2 gives the whole variable domain GAGVSQTPSNKVTEKGKYVELRCDPISGHTALYWYRQSLGQGPEFLIYFQGTGAADDSGLPNDRFFAVRPEGSVSTLKIQRTERGDSAVYLCASSPSTSGSTGELFFGEGSRLTVL.

Many counts were recorded for this clonotype. The rearrangement uses TRBV15 and TRBJ2-1; D is uncertain. CDR1 is LNHNV and CDR2 is YYDKDF in the germline V gene (reference sequence). Deletions cut 0 bases from V and 6 bases from J, with 12 bases between. The CDR3 runs 15 residues. CDR3 region: CATSRDVRGSNEQFF. The CDR3 DNA sequence: TGTGCCACCAGCAGAGACGTCCGAGGCAGCAATGAGCAGTTCTTC.

This chain uses TRBV20-1 with TRBJ2-7, with 8 nucleotides matching TRBD1. Trimming took 5 bases from V and 3 from J; bases not matched to a gene: 6. The CDR3 consists of 13 residues. CDR1 is DFQATT and CDR2 is SNEGSKA in the germline V gene (reference sequence). CDR3 sequence reads: CSAPARGLYEQYF. The CDR3 nucleotides read TGCAGTGCTCCCGCCAGGGGGCTCTACGAGCAGTACTTC.

The rearrangement joins TRBV7-2 to TRBJ2-1; 8 nucleotides agree with TRBD2. This CDR3 comprises 15 residues. From germline, CDR1 is SGHTA and CDR2 FQGNSA. The ends lost 2 bases at V and 8 bases at J; junction bases unmatched: 8. The CDR3 loop is CASSLMGLGVDEQFF. CDR3 nucleotides: TGTGCCAGCAGCTTAATGGGACTAGGAGTTGATGAGCAGTTCTTC.

The chain's CDR3 is CASSQDLLASGELFF. CDR3 bases: TGTGCCAGCAGTCAGGATCTGTTGGCCTCCGGGGAGCTGTTTTTT. The chain recombines TRBV12-3 or TRBV12-4 with TRBJ2-2; D unresolved. Trimming stripped 5 bases from V and 6 bases from J, with 16 bases between. The CDR3 contains 15 residues.

This clonotype was observed a handful of times. J is TRBJ2-1 and V is TRBV5-1, with 11 bases lining up with TRBD1. This CDR3 has 16 amino acids. Germline V gene sequence: CDR1 SGHRS, CDR2 YFSETQ. With V trimmed by 0 bases and J by 5 bases, 4 bases remained unmatched. The CDR3 sequence: CASSLAGQGGNNEQFF. The CDR3 DNA sequence: TGCGCCAGCAGCTTGGCGGGACAGGGGGGGAACAATGAGCAGTTCTTC.

The J gene is TRBJ2-2, the V gene TRBV5-6, with D perhaps matching TRBD1 (5 bases). The ends were cut back, 1 base at V and 11 bases at J, with 15 bases in the middle. This CDR3 is 14 amino acids long. Per the germline V gene, CDR1 is SGHDT and CDR2 is YYEEEE. CDR3 residues: CASSLSPGPTELFF. CDR3 DNA sequence: TGTGCCAGCAGCTTGAGCCCAGGGCCGACTGAGCTGTTTTTT.

Ten or more counts support this clonotype. The genes are TRBV27 and TRBJ2-3, with TRBD2 matching over 8 bases. V shed 2 bases, J shed 3 bases, and the junction held 10 bases outside the gene matches. From germline, CDR1 is MNHEY and CDR2 SMNVEV (reference sequence). The CDR3 covers 17 residues. The CDR3 sequence: CASSLAMRGAGTDTQYF. As DNA, the CDR3 is TGTGCCAGCAGTTTAGCGATGCGGGGGGCCGGAACAGATACGCAGTATTTT.

This clonotype showed up many times. The V gene is TRBV29-1, the J gene TRBJ1-2; D call uncertain. The germline CDR1 and CDR2 sequences are SQVTM and ANQGSEA. Trimming cost V 0 bases and J 8 bases, with 13 bases left between them. This CDR3 has 13 residues. The CDR3 coding sequence is TGCAGCGTTGAAGATCGCCAGGCGTGGGGCTACACCTTC. Translation gives CSVEDRQAWGYTF.

This clonotype was found a few times. V gene TRBV20-1 combines with J gene TRBJ2-6; no reliable D call. This CDR3 comprises 14 residues. Germline loops: CDR1 DFQATT, CDR2 SNEGSKA (reference sequence). V was cut by 1 base and J by 2 bases, with 6 bases left in between. The CDR3 spells CSARGEAGANVLTF. CDR3 in DNA: TGCAGTGCTAGAGGCGAAGCTGGGGCCAACGTCCTGACTTTC.

The V call is TRBV20-1, the J call TRBJ2-5; 7 positions agree with TRBD1. Trimming removed 5 bases from V and 4 bases from J; junction bases left unmatched: 4. CDR1 is DFQATT, CDR2 SNEGSKA, per germline (reference sequence). The CDR3 loop spans 12 amino acids. The CDR3 region is CSAGGQRETQYF. The CDR3 region has the DNA TGCAGTGCTGGGGGACAGCGAGAGACCCAGTACTTC.

The chain combines TRBV29-1 with TRBJ2-7; 10 positions match TRBD2. Looked up from germline, CDR1 is SQVTM and CDR2 is ANQGSEA. The CDR3 is 14 residues long. With 6 bases clipped from V and 0 bases from J, the junction kept 5 bases outside the gene matches. The CDR3 DNA is TGCAGCGTCCGAACTAGCGGGGCCTCCTACGAGCAGTACTTC. As protein: CSVRTSGASYEQYF.

The gene calls are TRBV10-1 and TRBJ2-2, with 12 bases identical to TRBD2. J gave up 6 bases and V 6 bases, and 5 bases lay outside the gene matches. This CDR3 is 15 amino acids long. Germline values: CDR1 WNHNN, CDR2 SYGVQD (reference sequence). The CDR3 here is CASSRLAGAAGELFF. In DNA, the CDR3 is TGCGCCAGCAGCAGACTAGCGGGAGCGGCCGGGGAGCTGTTTTTT.

This clonotype was counted a few times. The V gene is TRBV7-2, the J gene TRBJ2-1; D possibly corresponds to TRBD2 (5 bases). Trimming left V 7 bases short and J 6 bases short, with 19 bases between. The germline gives CDR1 SGHTA, CDR2 FQGNSA. There are 15 residues in the CDR3. As DNA, the CDR3 is TGTGCCAGCAACCTGGGAGACTCGCGTTCCAATGAGCAGTTCTTC. This encodes CASNLGDSRSNEQFF.

This clonotype came up a few times. The chain joins TRBV19 to TRBJ1-1, with D unresolved. The V gene lost 9 bases and the J gene lost 7 bases, with 21 bases spanning the gap. This CDR3 comprises 14 residues. Germline loops: CDR1 LNHDA, CDR2 SQIVND (reference sequence). The chain's CDR3 is CASHRRDSWSEAFF. The CDR3 DNA follows: TGTGCCAGCCATCGGCGGGATAGCTGGAGTGAAGCTTTCTTT.

Concerning this clonotype: Given the absence of the conserved phenylalanine or tryptophan at the CDR3 end, a read error is likely. The limits of the CDR3 on the DNA are not certain, so only TCRdb's listed CDR3 is given. The J gene is TRBJ2-1, the V gene TRBV4-3. Germline V lookup: CDR1 LGHNA, CDR2 YSLEER. The CDR3 spans 8 amino acids, including both terminal residues. The CDR3 loop reads CASSQVPL.